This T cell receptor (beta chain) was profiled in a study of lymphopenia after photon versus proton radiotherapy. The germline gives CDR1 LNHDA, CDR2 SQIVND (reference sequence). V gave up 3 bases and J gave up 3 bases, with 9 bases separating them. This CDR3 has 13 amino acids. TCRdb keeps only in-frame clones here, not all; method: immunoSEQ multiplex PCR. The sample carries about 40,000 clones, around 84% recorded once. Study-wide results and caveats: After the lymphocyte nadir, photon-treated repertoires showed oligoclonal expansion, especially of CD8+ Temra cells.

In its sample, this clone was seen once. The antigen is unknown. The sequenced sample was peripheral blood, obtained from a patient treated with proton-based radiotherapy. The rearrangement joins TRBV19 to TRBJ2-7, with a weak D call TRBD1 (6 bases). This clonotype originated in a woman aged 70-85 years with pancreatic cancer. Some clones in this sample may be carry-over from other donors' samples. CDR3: CASSMSTGYEQYF. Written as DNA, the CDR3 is TGTGCCAGTAGTATGTCGACAGGCTACGAGCAGTACTTC.